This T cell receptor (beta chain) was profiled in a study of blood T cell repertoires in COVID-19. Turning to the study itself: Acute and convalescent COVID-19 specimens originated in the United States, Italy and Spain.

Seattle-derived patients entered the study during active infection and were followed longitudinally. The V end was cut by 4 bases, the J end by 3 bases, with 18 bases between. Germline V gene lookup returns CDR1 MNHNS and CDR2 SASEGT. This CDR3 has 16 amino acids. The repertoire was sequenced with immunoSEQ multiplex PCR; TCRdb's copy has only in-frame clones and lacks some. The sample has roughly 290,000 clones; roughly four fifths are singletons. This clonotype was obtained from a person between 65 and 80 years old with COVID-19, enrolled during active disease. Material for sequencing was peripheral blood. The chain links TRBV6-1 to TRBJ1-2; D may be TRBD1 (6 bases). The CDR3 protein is CASSGPSGRGDYGYTF. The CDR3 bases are TGTGCCAGCAGTGGACCCAGCGGCAGGGGCGACTATGGCTACACCTTC.